This TCR beta chain derives from a study of blood T cell repertoires in COVID-19. Study details: Whether acute or convalescent, the COVID-19 samples came from the United States, Italy and Spain. PBMCs, B-cell-depleted T cells, or T cells were the source of the cDNA or gDNA that made up the material.

V shed 7 bases and J shed 2 bases, with 12 bases lying between them. The V gene's germline CDR1 is MNHEY and CDR2 SVGAGI. The CDR3 consists of 13 residues. Source study methods: Amplifying reference gene primers gave estimates of nucleated cell counts. Some clones are missing from TCRdb's copy, which holds only in-frame ones; the method was immunoSEQ multiplex PCR. The V and J calls and clone size are taken from that table; D and trimming were inferred from the DNA. The sample yields some 40,000 clones, approximately 90% seen once. The source is a man aged 60-69 years with acute or convalescent COVID-19. The chain has TRBV6-5 and TRBJ2-7, with D uncertain. Sequencing was done on a sample of peripheral blood. This chain's CDR3 is CASTSGSPYEQYF. CDR3 DNA sequence: TGTGCCAGCACTTCGGGTAGCCCCTACGAGCAGTACTTC.